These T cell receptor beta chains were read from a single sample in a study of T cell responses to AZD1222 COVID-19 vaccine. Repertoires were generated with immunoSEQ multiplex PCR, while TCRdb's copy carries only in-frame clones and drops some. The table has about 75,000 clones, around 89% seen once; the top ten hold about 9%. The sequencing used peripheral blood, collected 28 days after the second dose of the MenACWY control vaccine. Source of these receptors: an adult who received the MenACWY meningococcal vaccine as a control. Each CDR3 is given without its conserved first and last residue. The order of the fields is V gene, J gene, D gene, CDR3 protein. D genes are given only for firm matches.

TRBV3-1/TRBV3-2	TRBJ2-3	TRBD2	ASSRGLGPDTQY
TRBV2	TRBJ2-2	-	ASSSENTGELF
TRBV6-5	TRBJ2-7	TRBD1	ASSLGDRYEQY
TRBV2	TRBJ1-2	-	ASSEGGGQQGYT
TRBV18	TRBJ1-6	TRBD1	ASSPPGQYNSPLH
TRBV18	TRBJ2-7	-	ASSPPHEQY
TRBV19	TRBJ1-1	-	ASALAGYTEAF
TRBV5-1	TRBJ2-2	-	ASSLSGTLTGELF
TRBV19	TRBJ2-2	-	ASSPGHGELF
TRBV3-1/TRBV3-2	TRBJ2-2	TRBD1	ASSRQGQTGELF
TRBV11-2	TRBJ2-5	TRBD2	ASSLTSGGWETQY
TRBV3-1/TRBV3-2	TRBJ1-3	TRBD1	ASSGTGGYSGNTIY
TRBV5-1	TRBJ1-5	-	ASSLGGLGQPQH
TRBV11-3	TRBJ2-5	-	ASSLSHGVGETQY
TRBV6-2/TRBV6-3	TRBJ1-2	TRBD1	ASSFGLGGGYGYT
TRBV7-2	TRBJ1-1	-	ASSSTGTSQAF
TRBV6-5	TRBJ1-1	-	ASSYSVGTEAF
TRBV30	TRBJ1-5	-	AWSVGGGQPQH
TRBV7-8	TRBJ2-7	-	ASSFPRDGRAYEQY
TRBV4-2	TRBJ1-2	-	ASSQDWPGTGYT
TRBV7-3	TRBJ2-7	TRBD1	ASSPGTGSYEQY
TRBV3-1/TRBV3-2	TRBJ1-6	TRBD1	ASSQGGQGARTPLH
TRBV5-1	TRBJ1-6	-	ASSLETDNSPLH
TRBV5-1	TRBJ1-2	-	ASSLNIGVGRPGYT
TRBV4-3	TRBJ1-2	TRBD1	ASSQGAGQGTYGYT
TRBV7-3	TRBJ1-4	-	ASSLKDRTSTNEKLF
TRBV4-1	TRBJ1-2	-	ASSQAVNTRDTGNYGYT
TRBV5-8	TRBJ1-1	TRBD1	ASSTRQGGTEAF
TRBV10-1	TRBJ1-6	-	ASRNGTFVSSYNSPLH
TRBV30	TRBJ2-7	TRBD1	AWSVRDRGYEQY
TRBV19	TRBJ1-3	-	ASSPQGDANTIY
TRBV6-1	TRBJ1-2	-	ASIENRQPPYT
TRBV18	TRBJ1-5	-	ASSPGADQPQH
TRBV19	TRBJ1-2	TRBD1	ASSRTLTGGNGGYT
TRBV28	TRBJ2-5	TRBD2	ASSPVGGQETQY
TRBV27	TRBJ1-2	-	ASSLNGQLFYGYT
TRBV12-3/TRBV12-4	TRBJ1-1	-	ASTKERFEAF
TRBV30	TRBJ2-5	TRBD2	AWSGGGLEETQY
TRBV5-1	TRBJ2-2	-	ASSLAGLGAFTGELF
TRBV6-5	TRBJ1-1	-	ASSYSISKSRAF
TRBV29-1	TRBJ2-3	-	SVGVSADTQY
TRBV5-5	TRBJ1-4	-	ASSLGGGEKLF
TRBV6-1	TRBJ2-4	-	ASSEYKGQNIQY
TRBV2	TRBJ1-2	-	ASSERGQGRRGYT
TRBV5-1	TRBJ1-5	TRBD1	ASSLDRGEPQH
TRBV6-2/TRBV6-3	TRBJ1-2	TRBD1	ASSYATGARGNGYT